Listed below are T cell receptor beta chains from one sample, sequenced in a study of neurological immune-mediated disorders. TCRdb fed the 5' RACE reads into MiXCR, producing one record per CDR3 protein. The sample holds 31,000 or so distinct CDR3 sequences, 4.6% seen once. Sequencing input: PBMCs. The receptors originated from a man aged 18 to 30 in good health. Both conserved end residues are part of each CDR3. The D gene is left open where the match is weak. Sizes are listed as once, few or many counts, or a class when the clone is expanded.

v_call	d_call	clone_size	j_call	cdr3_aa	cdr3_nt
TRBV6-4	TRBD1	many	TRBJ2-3	CASSDGTGDTDTQYF	TGTGCCAGCAGTGACGGGACAGGGGACACAGATACGCAGTATTTT
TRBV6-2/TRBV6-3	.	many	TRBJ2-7	CASSYSRQGHPHEQYF	TGTGCCAGCAGTTACTCTCGGCAGGGGCATCCCCACGAGCAGTACTTC
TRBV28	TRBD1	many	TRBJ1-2	CASSTSGTGQGYTF	TGTGCCAGCAGTACTTCCGGGACAGGTCAAGGCTACACCTTC
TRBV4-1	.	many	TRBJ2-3	CASSYGQKQTDTQYF	TGCGCCAGCAGCTACGGACAGAAACAAACAGATACGCAGTATTTT
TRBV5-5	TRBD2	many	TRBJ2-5	CASSLAGGQETQYF	TGTGCCAGCAGCTTGGCGGGGGGCCAAGAGACCCAGTACTTC
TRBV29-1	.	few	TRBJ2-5	CSVQDGQGETQYF	TGCAGCGTCCAAGACGGGCAGGGAGAGACCCAGTACTTC
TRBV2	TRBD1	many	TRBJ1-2	CASSQDRKSSGYTF	TGTGCCAGCAGCCAGGACAGGAAATCAAGCGGCTACACCTTC
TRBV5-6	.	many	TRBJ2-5	CASSLWSQETQYF	TGTGCCAGCAGCTTGTGGAGCCAAGAGACCCAGTACTTC
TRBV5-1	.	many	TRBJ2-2	CASSLWRGSELFF	TGCGCCAGCAGCTTGTGGCGGGGTAGTGAGCTGTTTTTT
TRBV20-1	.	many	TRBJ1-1	CSARDGGGTEAFF	TGCAGTGCTAGAGATGGTGGGGGGACTGAAGCTTTCTTT
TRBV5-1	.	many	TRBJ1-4	CASSLGANEKLFF	TGCGCCAGCAGCTTAGGGGCAAATGAAAAACTGTTTTTT
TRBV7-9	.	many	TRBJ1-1	CASSSSPEAFF	TGTGCCAGCAGCAGTAGCCCTGAAGCTTTCTTT